A single sample gave rise to the 9 T cell receptor beta chains below, sequenced in a study of OX40 agonist ivuxolimab in advanced cancers. Only in-frame clones appear in the TCRdb table, and some are missing; sequencing was by immunoSEQ multiplex PCR. The table lists 90,000 to 100,000 clones, approximately 85% of them singletons. The starting material was CD4+ or CD8+ T cells sorted from blood, obtained in a trial of the OX40 agonist ivuxolimab. The receptors were sampled from an adult with an advanced solid tumor such as melanoma, head and neck, liver or kidney cancer.

The chain employs TRBV28 and TRBJ2-3, with 12 bases identical to TRBD2. With V trimmed by 5 bases and J by 2 bases, 8 bases remained unmatched. CDR1 and CDR2 (germline): MDHEN, SYDVKM. The CDR3 spans 17 residues. CDR3: CASSTGTSGLDTDTQYF. The CDR3 coding sequence is TGTGCCAGCAGTACTGGGACTAGCGGGTTAGACACAGATACGCAGTATTTT.

The chain combines TRBV7-2 with TRBJ2-1; maybe TRBD1 (6 bases). The CDR3 runs 15 residues. The V end was cut by 5 bases, the J end by 4 bases, with 15 bases between. CDR1 and CDR2 from the germline V gene are SGHTA and FQGNSA. CDR3 region: CASSPGTMGYNEQFF. Here the CDR3 DNA reads TGTGCCAGCAGCCCCGGGACAATGGGATACAATGAGCAGTTCTTC. The whole variable domain, filled in from reference TRBV7-2 and TRBJ2-1, reads GAGVSQSPSNKVTEKGKDVELRCDPISGHTALYWYRQSLGQGLEFLIYFQGNSAPDKSGLPSDRFSAERTGGSVSTLTIQRTQQEDSAVYLCASSPGTMGYNEQFFGPGTRLTVL.

The chain carries TRBV11-3 and TRBJ2-7; TRBD2 is a possible D gene (6 bases). Trimming stripped 1 base from V and 0 bases from J, with 10 bases between. Germline loops: CDR1 SGHNT, CDR2 YENEEA. The CDR3 is made up of 15 amino acids. In nucleotides, the CDR3 is TGTGCCAGCAGCTTAGGGGGGGATATCTCCTACGAGCAGTACTTC. Translated, it gives CASSLGGDISYEQYF.

This clone appeared a few times. The genes are TRBV25-1 and TRBJ1-6, with a possible D match to TRBD1 (5 bases). The CDR3 length is 14 residues. V lost 8 bases to trimming and J lost 8 bases, with 16 bases between them. Germline CDR1 is MGHDK and CDR2 is SYGVNS. As DNA, the CDR3 is TGTGCCAGCGGTCCCGGGGCCTGGGATTCACCCCTCCACTTT. It translates to CASGPGAWDSPLHF.

This chain connects TRBV9 to TRBJ2-2, with D unclear. V gave up 0 bases and J gave up 4 bases, with 7 bases separating them. CDR1 is SGDLS and CDR2 is YYNGEE in the germline V gene. The CDR3 totals 14 residues. The CDR3 DNA sequence: TGTGCCAGCAGCGTAGGGCCAGCCACCGGGGAGCTGTTTTTT. Protein: CASSVGPATGELFF.

The CDR3 nucleotides are TGTGCCAGCAGTTCTCCCCTAAGAGGCTCCTACGAGCAGTACTTC. This gives the protein CASSSPLRGSYEQYF. The gene calls are TRBV5-5 and TRBJ2-7; D ambiguous. CDR1 is SGHKS and CDR2 is YYEKEE in the germline V gene (reference sequence). The length of the CDR3 is 15 residues. Trimming left V 5 bases short and J 0 bases short, with 15 bases between.

V and J are TRBV7-2 and TRBJ2-3; 10 bases align to TRBD2. This CDR3 contains 16 residues. V lost 6 bases to trimming and J lost 8 bases; unmatched junction nucleotides: 14. Germline CDR1 SGHTA, CDR2 FQGNSA. CDR3 sequence (DNA): TGTGCCAGCAGTCTTCGGACTAGCGGTTTGGGGGGTACGCAGTATTTT. Translation: CASSLRTSGLGGTQYF.

J is TRBJ2-7 and V is TRBV5-1; tentatively, D is TRBD2 (6 bases). Germline CDR1 and CDR2: SGHRS and YFSETQ. The V end was cut by 4 bases, the J end by 4 bases, with 12 bases between. The CDR3 spans 13 residues. The CDR3 nucleotides read TGCGCCAGCAGCCGGGACTCCGTGTACGAGCAGTACTTC. It yields the protein CASSRDSVYEQYF.

The chain carries TRBV6-5 and TRBJ2-7; TRBD2 agrees at 10 bases. Germline-derived CDR1 and CDR2 are MNHEY and SVGAGI. The ends lost 8 bases at V and 5 bases at J; junction bases unmatched: 6. This CDR3 is built from 13 residues. The CDR3 DNA reads as TGTGCCAGCGGCCCTAGCGGGAGTGACGAGCAGTACTTC. It codes for CASGPSGSDEQYF.